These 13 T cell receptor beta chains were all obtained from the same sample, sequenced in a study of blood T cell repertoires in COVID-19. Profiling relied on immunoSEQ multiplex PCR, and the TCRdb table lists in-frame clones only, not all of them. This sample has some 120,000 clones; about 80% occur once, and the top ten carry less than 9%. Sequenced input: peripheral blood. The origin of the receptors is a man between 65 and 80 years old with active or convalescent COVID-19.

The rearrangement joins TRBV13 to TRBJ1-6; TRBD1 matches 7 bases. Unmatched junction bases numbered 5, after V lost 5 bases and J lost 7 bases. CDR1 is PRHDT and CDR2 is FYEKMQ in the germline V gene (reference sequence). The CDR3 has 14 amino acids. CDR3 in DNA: TGTGCCAGCAGCCAGGGACAGCCAAATTCACCCCTCCACTTT. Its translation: CASSQGQPNSPLHF.

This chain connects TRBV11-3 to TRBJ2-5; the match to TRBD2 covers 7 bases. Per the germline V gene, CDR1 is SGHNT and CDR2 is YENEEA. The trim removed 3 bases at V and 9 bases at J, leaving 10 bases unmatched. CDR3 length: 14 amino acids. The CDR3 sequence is CASSLTSPQAAQYF. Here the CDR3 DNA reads TGTGCCAGCAGCTTGACTAGCCCCCAGGCGGCCCAGTACTTC.

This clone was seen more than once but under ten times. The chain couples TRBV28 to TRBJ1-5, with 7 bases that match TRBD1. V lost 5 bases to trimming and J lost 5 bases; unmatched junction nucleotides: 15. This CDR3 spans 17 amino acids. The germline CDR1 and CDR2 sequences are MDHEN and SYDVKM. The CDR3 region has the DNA TGTGCCAGCAGTGAATTCGGTCCCCGGGACAGTCATCAGCCCCAGCATTTT. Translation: CASSEFGPRDSHQPQHF.

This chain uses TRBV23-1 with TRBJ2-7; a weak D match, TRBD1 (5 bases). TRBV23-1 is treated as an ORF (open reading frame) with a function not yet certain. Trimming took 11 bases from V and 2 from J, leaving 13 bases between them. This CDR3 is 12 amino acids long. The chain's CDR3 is CAGRQGAYEQYF. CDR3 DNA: TGCGCCGGACGGCAGGGCGCCTACGAGCAGTACTTC.

CDR3: CASSVGPNYGYTF. The CDR3 bases are TGTGCCAGCAGTGTGGGGCCTAACTATGGCTACACCTTC. The rearrangement links TRBV6-4 to TRBJ1-2; perhaps TRBD1 as D (5 bases). Germline V gene data show CDR1 as MRHNA and CDR2 as SNTAGT. The CDR3 has 13 amino acids. The germline V and J ends were trimmed by 4 bases and 0 bases, with 6 bases remaining between them.

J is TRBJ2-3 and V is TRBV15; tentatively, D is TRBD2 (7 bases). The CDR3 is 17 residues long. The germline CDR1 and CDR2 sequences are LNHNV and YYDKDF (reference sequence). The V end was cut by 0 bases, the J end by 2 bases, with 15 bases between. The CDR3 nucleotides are TGTGCCACCAGCAGAGATGGGGGGGCATCGACCACAGATACGCAGTATTTT. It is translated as CATSRDGGASTTDTQYF. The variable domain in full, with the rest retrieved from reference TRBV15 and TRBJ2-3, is DAMVIQNPRYQVTQFGKPVTLSCSQTLNHNVMYWYQQKSSQAPKLLFHYYDKDFNNEADTPDNFQSRRPNTSFCFLDIRSPGLGDTAMYLCATSRDGGASTTDTQYFGPGTRLTVL.

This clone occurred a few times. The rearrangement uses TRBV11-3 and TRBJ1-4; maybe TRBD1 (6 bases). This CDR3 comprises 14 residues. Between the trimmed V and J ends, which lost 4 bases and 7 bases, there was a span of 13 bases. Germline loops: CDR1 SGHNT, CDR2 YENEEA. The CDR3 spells CASSSRGVGEKLFF. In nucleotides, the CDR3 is TGTGCCAGCAGCTCCAGGGGAGTTGGTGAAAAACTGTTTTTT. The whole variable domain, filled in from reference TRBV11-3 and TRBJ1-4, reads EAGVVQSPRYKIIEKKQPVAFWCNPISGHNTLYWYLQNLGQGPELLIRYENEEAVDDSQLPKDRFSAERLKGVDSTLKIQPAELGDSAVYLCASSSRGVGEKLFFGSGTQLSVL.

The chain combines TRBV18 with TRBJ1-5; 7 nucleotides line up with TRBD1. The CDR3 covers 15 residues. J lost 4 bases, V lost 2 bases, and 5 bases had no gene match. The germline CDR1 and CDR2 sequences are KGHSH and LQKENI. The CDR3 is CASSPATGINQPQHF. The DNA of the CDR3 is TGTGCCAGCTCACCAGCGACAGGGATTAATCAGCCCCAGCATTTT.

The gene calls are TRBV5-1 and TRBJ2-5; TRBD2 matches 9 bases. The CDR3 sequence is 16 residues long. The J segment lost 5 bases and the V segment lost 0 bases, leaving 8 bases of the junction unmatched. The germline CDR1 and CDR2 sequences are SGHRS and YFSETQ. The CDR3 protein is CASSLEGGLALETQYF. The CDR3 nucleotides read TGCGCCAGCAGCTTGGAGGGGGGACTAGCTCTGGAGACCCAGTACTTC.

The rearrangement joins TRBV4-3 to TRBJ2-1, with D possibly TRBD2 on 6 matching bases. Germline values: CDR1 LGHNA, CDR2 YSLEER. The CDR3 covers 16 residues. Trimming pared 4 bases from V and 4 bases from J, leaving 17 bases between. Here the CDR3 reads CASSREPGLGYNEQFF. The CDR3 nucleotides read TGCGCCAGCAGCCGAGAGCCGGGACTGGGATACAATGAGCAGTTCTTC.

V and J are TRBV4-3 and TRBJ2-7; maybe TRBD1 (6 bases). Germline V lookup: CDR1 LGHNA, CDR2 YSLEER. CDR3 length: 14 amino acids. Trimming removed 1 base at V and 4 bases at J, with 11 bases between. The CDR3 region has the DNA TGCGCCAGCAGCCAAGCGCAGGGGAGATACGAGCAGTACTTC. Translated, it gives CASSQAQGRYEQYF.

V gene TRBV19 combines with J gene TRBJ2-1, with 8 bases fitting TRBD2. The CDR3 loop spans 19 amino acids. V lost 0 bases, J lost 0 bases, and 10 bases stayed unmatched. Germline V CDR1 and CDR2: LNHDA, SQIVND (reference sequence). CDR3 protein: CASSIDFGLGTSSYNEQFF. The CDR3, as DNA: TGTGCCAGTAGTATAGACTTCGGGTTGGGGACTAGCTCCTACAATGAGCAGTTCTTC.

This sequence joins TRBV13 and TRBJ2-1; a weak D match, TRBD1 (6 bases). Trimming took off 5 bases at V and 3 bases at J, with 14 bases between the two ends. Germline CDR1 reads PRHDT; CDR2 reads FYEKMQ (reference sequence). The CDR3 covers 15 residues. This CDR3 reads CASSGVDSHYNEQFF. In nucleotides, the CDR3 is TGTGCCAGCAGCGGGGTGGACAGCCACTACAATGAGCAGTTCTTC.